A single sample is the source of the 5 T cell receptor beta chains below, sequenced in a study of OX40 agonist ivuxolimab in advanced cancers. Produced via immunoSEQ multiplex PCR; TCRdb's table is partial and in-frame only. The repertoire consists of about 70,000 clones, with around 80% occurring once and the leading ten covering about 7%. The sequencing here drew on CD4+ or CD8+ T cells sorted from blood, taken in a trial of the OX40 agonist ivuxolimab. Every receptor here comes from an adult with an advanced solid tumor such as melanoma, head and neck, liver or kidney cancer.

The V and J genes are TRBV20-1 and TRBJ1-1, with D possibly matching TRBD1 (5 bases). Germline V CDR1 and CDR2: DFQATT, SNEGSKA (reference sequence). The CDR3 runs 11 residues. Deletions cut 7 bases from V and 0 bases from J, with 6 bases between. The CDR3 loop is CSGGMNTEAFF. The CDR3, as DNA: TGCAGTGGGGGGATGAACACTGAAGCTTTCTTT.

The rearrangement uses TRBV30 and TRBJ1-4, with TRBD1 identical over 8 bases. The CDR3 contains 15 residues. V was pared by 2 bases and J by 6 bases, with 8 bases of the junction left unmatched. Germline-derived CDR1 and CDR2 are GTSNPN and SVGIG (reference sequence). The CDR3 DNA reads as TGTGCCTGGAGTTCCTCGACAGGGGCGGATGAAAAACTGTTTTTT. This translates into CAWSSSTGADEKLFF.

This clone showed up just once. V usage is TRBV10-2 and J usage is TRBJ1-5; TRBD1 aligns across 7 bases. V gave up 8 bases and J gave up 7 bases; unmatched junction bases: 8. The CDR3 extends over 13 amino acids. Germline CDR1 is WSHSY and CDR2 is SAAADI. CDR3 residues: CASGTGVVQPQHF. The CDR3 bases are TGCGCCAGCGGTACAGGGGTGGTCCAGCCCCAGCATTTT.

This clone occurred a few times. The V gene is TRBV4-1, the J gene TRBJ1-5; perhaps TRBD1 as D (5 bases). The CDR3 loop spans 14 amino acids. The germline V and J ends were trimmed by 1 base and 7 bases, with 11 bases remaining between them. CDR1 is MGHRA and CDR2 is YSYEKL in the germline V gene. This chain's CDR3 is CASSQVGVRQPQHF. The CDR3 coding sequence is TGCGCCAGCAGCCAAGTAGGGGTACGGCAGCCCCAGCATTTT.

The gene calls are TRBV6-6 and TRBJ1-3; D is perhaps TRBD1 (6 bases). The V end was cut by 2 bases, the J end by 2 bases, with 10 bases between. Germline-derived CDR1 and CDR2 are MNHNY and SVGAGI (reference sequence). The CDR3 loop spans 15 amino acids. The CDR3 loop reads CASSYQGQTGNTIYF. The DNA for the CDR3 is TGTGCCAGCAGTTACCAGGGGCAAACTGGAAACACCATATATTTT.